One and the same sample provided the 3 T cell receptor beta chains below, sequenced in a study of technical replicates of blood from several donors (dated by TCRdb to 2015 to 2018). The library was generated by the immunoSEQ multiplex PCR assay. TCRdb holds this immuneACCESS table with in-frame rearrangements only. Some clones are missing; in checked studies, unresolved V genes explain under half, and the rest has no known cause. The sample includes some 15,000 clones, with around 86% observed a single time. Clones ranked in the top ten supply roughly 12% of the sample. Sequences were obtained from PBMCs. Receptors originate from a human donor in good health.

The J gene is TRBJ2-2, the V gene TRBV10-3, with 7 bases that match TRBD2. Trimming removed 10 bases from V and 1 base from J; junction bases left unmatched: 9. Per the germline V gene, CDR1 is ENHRY and CDR2 is SYGVKD. CDR3 length: 15 amino acids. CDR3: CATTAGPLNTGELFF. The CDR3, as DNA: TGTGCCACGACAGCGGGACCCCTGAACACCGGGGAGCTGTTTTTT.

V gene TRBV6-5 combines with J gene TRBJ1-2; D might be TRBD1 (6 bases). Per the germline V gene, CDR1 is MNHEY and CDR2 is SVGAGI. Trimming took 6 bases from V and 4 from J, leaving 9 bases between them. This CDR3 is built from 12 residues. The CDR3 loop is CASSDRFYGYTF. DNA of the CDR3: TGTGCCAGCAGCGACAGGTTCTATGGCTACACCTTC.

This chain joins TRBV28 and TRBJ1-5; D might be TRBD1 (5 bases). Per the germline V gene, CDR1 is MDHEN and CDR2 is SYDVKM. V lost 0 bases, J lost 11 bases, and 14 bases lay in between. This CDR3 is built from 14 residues. The CDR3 region is CASSLWDTNRAQHF. The CDR3 DNA reads as TGTGCCAGCAGTTTATGGGACACCAATCGAGCCCAGCATTTT.